A single sample is the source of the 22 T cell receptor beta chains below, sequenced in a study of cytomegalovirus exposure and HLA in healthy donors. Only in-frame clones appear in the TCRdb table, and some are missing; sequencing was by immunoSEQ multiplex PCR. The table records about 140,000 clones, 86% of them present only once. The sample taken for sequencing was PBMCs. Receptors were obtained from a man aged 18 to 30 in good health and CMV-seronegative.

In this sample, this clone turned up a few times. The chain links TRBV9 to TRBJ2-5; TRBD1 agrees at 12 bases. Germline lookup yields CDR1 SGDLS and CDR2 YYNGEE. The CDR3 is 16 residues long. The ends lost 4 bases at V and 5 bases at J; junction bases unmatched: 9. The CDR3 nucleotides are TGTGCCAGCAGCCCGCGAACCGGGACAGGGGGCGAGACCCAGTACTTC. Encoded protein: CASSPRTGTGGETQYF. Supplemented by reference TRBV9 and TRBJ2-5, the full variable domain reads DSGVTQTPKHLITATGQRVTLRCSPRSGDLSVYWYQQSLDQGLQFLIQYYNGEERAKGNILERFSAQQFPDLHSELNLSSLELGDSALYFCASSPRTGTGGETQYFGPGTRLLVL.

The genes are TRBV9 and TRBJ2-4, with 8 bases aligning to TRBD2. CDR3 length equals 13 residues. Losses at the gene ends were 0 bases for V and 9 bases for J; bases not matched to a gene: 2. From germline, CDR1 is SGDLS and CDR2 YYNGEE. CDR3 bases: TGTGCCAGCAGCGTAGCCACTAGCGGCATTCAGTACTTC. Translation gives CASSVATSGIQYF.

This chain joins TRBV10-3 and TRBJ2-7; TRBD2 aligns across 8 bases. After removal of 11 bases from V and 3 bases from J, the junction contained 21 bases not matched to a gene. Germline-derived CDR1 and CDR2 are ENHRY and SYGVKD. This CDR3 contains 17 residues. CDR3 bases: TGTGCCGCATCCACCCACTTTAGCGGGGAATCGATCTACGAGCAGTACTTC. It specifies CAASTHFSGESIYEQYF.

The V and J genes are TRBV19 and TRBJ2-1; D is perhaps TRBD2 (6 bases). The CDR3 contains 15 residues. Germline assignment: CDR1 LNHDA and CDR2 SQIVND (reference sequence). V lost 7 bases, J lost 9 bases, and 22 bases lay in between. The CDR3 DNA reads as TGTGCCAGTACTGTACTGGGGGGAGGTCCTCCTGAGCAGTTCTTC. Amino acids: CASTVLGGGPPEQFF.

The CDR3 DNA is TGTGCCAGCAAAATCAGGGCCGATACGCAGTATTTT. Residues: CASKIRADTQYF. This chain connects TRBV5-8 to TRBJ2-3; possibly TRBD1 for D (5 bases). Germline assignment: CDR1 SGHTS and CDR2 YDEGEE. The V end lost 6 bases, the J end lost 6 bases, and 11 bases lay between the germline ends. The CDR3 extends over 12 amino acids.

V is TRBV11-2 and J is TRBJ1-2; D perhaps matches TRBD1 (5 bases). Germline loops: CDR1 SGHAT, CDR2 FQNNGV. The CDR3 spans 13 residues. The V and J ends lost 6 bases and 4 bases respectively, with 12 bases between them. CDR3 sequence (DNA): TGTGCCAGCAGTTCGACAGATACCTATGGCTACACCTTC. Protein sequence: CASSSTDTYGYTF.

The CDR3 here is CASSLSGEVVGNYGYTF. In DNA, the CDR3 is TGTGCCAGCAGCCTCTCGGGGGAGGTGGTGGGGAACTATGGCTACACCTTC. This rearrangement joins TRBV7-2 to TRBJ1-2; D is perhaps TRBD1 (5 bases). V was clipped by 5 bases and J by 2 bases, with 21 bases between them. This CDR3 has 17 amino acids. From germline, CDR1 is SGHTA and CDR2 FQGNSA.

The chain joins TRBV2 to TRBJ2-6, with TRBD1 identical over 8 bases. The V gene's germline CDR1 is SNHLY and CDR2 FYNNEI. CDR3 length: 16 amino acids. After removal of 6 bases from V and 3 bases from J, the junction contained 7 bases not matched to a gene. CDR3 bases: TGTGCCAGCAGGTGGGACAGGCTGGATGGGGCCAACGTCCTGACTTTC. This encodes CASRWDRLDGANVLTF.

V gene TRBV15 combines with J gene TRBJ1-5; 7 bases line up with TRBD1. Looked up from germline, CDR1 is LNHNV and CDR2 is YYDKDF (reference sequence). After removal of 2 bases from V and 7 bases from J, the junction contained 14 bases not matched to a gene. The CDR3 is 17 residues long. CDR3 coding DNA: TGTGCCACCAGCAGACCCTTGGACAGGTTGTTTCAACAGCCCCAGCATTTT. Translated: CATSRPLDRLFQQPQHF.

V is TRBV27 and J is TRBJ1-2, with D possibly being TRBD1 (5 bases). Germline loops: CDR1 MNHEY, CDR2 SMNVEV (reference sequence). The CDR3 is made up of 15 amino acids. Deletions cut 5 bases from V and 4 bases from J, with 17 bases between. The DNA of the CDR3 is TGTGCCAGCAGTCTTGACACCCTCGGGGGCTATGGCTACACCTTC. This translates into CASSLDTLGGYGYTF.

The chain uses TRBV19 and TRBJ2-2; unclear D gene. Germline CDR1 reads LNHDA; CDR2 reads SQIVND (reference sequence). Trimming shortened V by 7 bases and J by 6 bases, and 24 bases separated the two germline ends. CDR3 length equals 17 residues. CDR3 sequence: CASTGRFSSGAAGELFF. The CDR3 nucleotides read TGTGCCAGTACCGGCCGGTTCAGCTCCGGTGCGGCCGGGGAGCTGTTTTTT.

The chain couples TRBV28 to TRBJ1-5; D is perhaps TRBD1 (6 bases). Trimming took off 1 base at V and 2 bases at J, with 24 bases between the two ends. CDR1 MDHEN and CDR2 SYDVKM come from the germline V gene. The CDR3 spans 20 residues. The CDR3 region is CASSLYHPGGTLERNQPQHF. The CDR3 DNA follows: TGTGCCAGCAGTTTATACCACCCGGGGGGGACACTAGAACGCAATCAGCCCCAGCATTTT.

J is TRBJ2-7 and V is TRBV5-4; 9 nucleotides align to TRBD2. This CDR3 region has 16 residues. The junction had 8 bases not matched to a gene; V was cut back by 4 bases and J by 0 bases. Per the germline V gene, CDR1 is SGHNT and CDR2 is YYREEE (reference sequence). CDR3 region: CASSPPAGLASYEQYF. Written as DNA, the CDR3 is TGTGCCAGCAGCCCCCCGGCGGGACTAGCCTCCTACGAGCAGTACTTC. The full variable domain, rest sourced from reference TRBV5-4 and TRBJ2-7, is ETGVTQSPTHLIKTRGQQVTLRCSSQSGHNTVSWYQQALGQGPQFIFQYYREEENGRGNFPPRFSGLQFPNYSSELNVNALELDDSALYLCASSPPAGLASYEQYFGPGTRLTVT.

The chain couples TRBV5-1 to TRBJ1-1; 9 bases align to TRBD1. The germline gives CDR1 SGHRS, CDR2 YFSETQ. There are 16 residues in the CDR3. Trimming removed 1 base from V and 3 bases from J; junction bases left unmatched: 7. This CDR3 reads CASSLTGTGMDTEAFF. As DNA, the CDR3 is TGCGCCAGCAGCTTGACCGGGACAGGGATGGACACTGAAGCTTTCTTT. Looking up the rest from reference TRBV5-1 and TRBJ1-1 gives the full variable domain: KAGVTQTPRYLIKTRGQQVTLSCSPISGHRSVSWYQQTPGQGLQFLFEYFSETQRNKGNFPGRFSGRQFSNSRSEMNVSTLELGDSALYLCASSLTGTGMDTEAFFGQGTRLTVV.

The chain uses TRBV7-2 and TRBJ2-7, with 11 bases that match TRBD2. The CDR3 contains 17 residues. The V and J ends lost 5 bases and 3 bases, in that order; junction bases with no gene match: 12. Germline CDR1 and CDR2: SGHTA and FQGNSA. The CDR3 protein is CASSPHKTGTSGYEQYF. In nucleotides, the CDR3 is TGTGCCAGCAGCCCGCACAAAACCGGGACTAGCGGCTACGAGCAGTACTTC.

CDR3 DNA sequence: TGTGCCATCGCCAGGGCCTTGACCTACGAGCAGTACTTC. It is translated as CAIARALTYEQYF. This chain links TRBV6-1 with TRBJ2-7, with D maybe TRBD1 (5 bases). This CDR3 is 13 amino acids long. Per germline, CDR1 MNHNS and CDR2 SASEGT. The V end was cut by 10 bases, the J end by 2 bases, with 15 bases between.

The chain combines TRBV30 with TRBJ2-1; TRBD2 agrees at 11 bases. The V and J ends lost 5 bases and 2 bases, in that order; junction bases with no gene match: 5. The length of the CDR3 is 15 residues. CDR1 and CDR2 (germline): GTSNPN, SVGIG (reference sequence). The CDR3 nucleotides are TGTGCCTGGGCTCCGACTAGCGGGGCCTACAATGAGCAGTTCTTC. As protein: CAWAPTSGAYNEQFF.

This clone came up a few times. The rearrangement links TRBV6-5 to TRBJ1-2, with a possible D match to TRBD1 (6 bases). The V end lost 2 bases, the J end lost 2 bases, and 12 bases lay between the germline ends. The CDR3 loop spans 15 amino acids. Germline assignment: CDR1 MNHEY and CDR2 SVGAGI. This chain's CDR3 is CASSYLGRGNYGYTF. Here the CDR3 DNA reads TGTGCCAGCAGTTACCTCGGTAGGGGGAACTATGGCTACACCTTC.

This clone has just a few counts. The sample carries other DNA sequences with the same CDR3. The rearrangement joins TRBV11-2 to TRBJ2-7; D gene unclear. The CDR3 contains 12 residues. V was shortened by 0 bases and J by 4 bases, with 4 bases between the two germline ends. Germline V gives CDR1 SGHAT, CDR2 FQNNGV. The CDR3, as DNA: TGTGCCAGCAGCTTAGATCTTTACGAGCAGTACTTC. Its translation is CASSLDLYEQYF.

V usage is TRBV28 and J usage is TRBJ2-7, with D possibly being TRBD1 (6 bases). Germline V gene data show CDR1 as MDHEN and CDR2 as SYDVKM. V gave up 5 bases and J gave up 2 bases, with 16 bases separating them. This CDR3 comprises 15 residues. This CDR3 is CASSPPGHSAYEQYF. The CDR3 region has the DNA TGTGCCAGCAGTCCTCCGGGACATTCGGCCTACGAGCAGTACTTC.

The genes are TRBV18 and TRBJ2-1, with 10 nucleotides matching TRBD2. Germline CDR1 KGHSH, CDR2 LQKENI. CDR3 size: 14 residues. J was trimmed by 5 bases and V by 2 bases; bases with no gene match: 0. CDR3 sequence: CASSPGTSDNEQFF. In nucleotides, the CDR3 is TGTGCCAGCTCACCAGGGACTAGCGACAATGAGCAGTTCTTC.

The chain couples TRBV6-1 to TRBJ2-7; 14 bases fit TRBD2. The V and J ends lost 8 bases and 3 bases, in that order; junction bases with no gene match: 9. Per the germline V gene, CDR1 is MNHNS and CDR2 is SASEGT. The CDR3 extends over 16 amino acids. The DNA for the CDR3 is TGTGCCAGCCGTGGACTAGCGGGAGGAGGGATCTACGAGCAGTACTTC. The encoded protein is CASRGLAGGGIYEQYF.